A single T cell receptor (beta chain) is shown here with its context. V was trimmed by 2 bases and J by 4 bases, leaving 6 bases between them. Per germline, CDR1 MNHEY and CDR2 SVGAGI. This CDR3 spans 13 amino acids. Libraries were prepared by immunoSEQ multiplex PCR; TCRdb keeps only in-frame clonotypes and omits some of them. Among approximately 230,000 clones listed, roughly 80% were seen once. The data derive from a study of blood T cell repertoires in COVID-19. Study summary: COVID-19 samples collected from the United States, Italy and Spain covered acute and convalescent phases.

The material sequenced was peripheral blood. The chain recombines TRBV6-5 with TRBJ1-5, with D unclear. This TCR derives from a man aged 80 or over with acute or convalescent COVID-19. In DNA form, the CDR3 reads TGTGCCAGCAGTTACCAGATTAATCAGCCCCAGCATTTT. Residues: CASSYQINQPQHF.